This T cell receptor (beta chain) derives from a study of OX40 agonist ivuxolimab in advanced cancers. Trimming left V 6 bases short and J 4 bases short, with 5 bases between. The length of the CDR3 is 11 residues. The germline V gene has CDR1 MNHEY and CDR2 SVGAGI. Regarding the study as a whole: The mean number of expanded clones was higher in CD8+ T cells than in CD4+. Among patients with partial responses at 0.1-3.0 mg/kg, clonal expansion was among the lowest. Within 6 weeks, CD4+ and CD8+ blood T cells expanded clonally at 0.1 to 3.0 mg/kg.

About this clone itself: Its specificity is unknown.

The protocol was immunoSEQ multiplex PCR, while the TCRdb copy is restricted to in-frame clones and leaves out a portion. In the table there are about 88,000 clones, about 86% of which are singletons. The V and J genes are TRBV6-5 and TRBJ2-3; D is undetermined. The receptor was derived from an adult with an advanced solid tumor such as melanoma, head and neck, liver or kidney cancer. Material: CD4+ or CD8+ T cells sorted from blood, obtained in a trial of the OX40 agonist ivuxolimab. The CDR3 loop reads CASRAADTQYF. DNA for the CDR3: TGTGCCAGCAGGGCCGCAGATACGCAGTATTTT.